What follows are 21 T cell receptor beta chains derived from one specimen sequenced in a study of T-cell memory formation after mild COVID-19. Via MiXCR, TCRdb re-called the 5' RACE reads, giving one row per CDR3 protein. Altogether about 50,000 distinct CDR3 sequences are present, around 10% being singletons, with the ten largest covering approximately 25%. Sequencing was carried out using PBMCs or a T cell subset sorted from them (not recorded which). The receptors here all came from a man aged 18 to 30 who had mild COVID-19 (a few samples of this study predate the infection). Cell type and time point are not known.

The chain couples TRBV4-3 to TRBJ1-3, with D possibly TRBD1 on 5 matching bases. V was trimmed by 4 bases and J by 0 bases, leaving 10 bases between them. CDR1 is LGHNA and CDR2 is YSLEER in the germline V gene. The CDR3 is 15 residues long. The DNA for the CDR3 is TGCGCCAGCAGCCCGGGACTGAGCTCTGGAAACACCATATATTTT. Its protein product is CASSPGLSSGNTIYF.

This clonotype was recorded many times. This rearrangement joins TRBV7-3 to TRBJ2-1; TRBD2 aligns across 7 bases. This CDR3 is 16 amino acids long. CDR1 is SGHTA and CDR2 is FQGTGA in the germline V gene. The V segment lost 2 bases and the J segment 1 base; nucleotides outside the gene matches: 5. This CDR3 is CASSLEGRGSYNEQFF. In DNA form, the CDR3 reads TGTGCCAGCAGCTTAGAGGGGCGGGGGTCCTACAATGAGCAGTTCTTC.

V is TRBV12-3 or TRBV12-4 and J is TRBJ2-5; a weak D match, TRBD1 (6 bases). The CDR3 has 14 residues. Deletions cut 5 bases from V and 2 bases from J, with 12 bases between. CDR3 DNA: TGTGCCAGCAGTCTTGGACAGTTGCAAGAGACCCAGTACTTC. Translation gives CASSLGQLQETQYF.

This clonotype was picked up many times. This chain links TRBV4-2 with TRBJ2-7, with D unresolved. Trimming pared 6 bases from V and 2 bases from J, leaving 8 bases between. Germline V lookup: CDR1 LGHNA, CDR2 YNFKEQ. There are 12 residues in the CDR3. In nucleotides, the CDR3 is TGTGCCAGCAGTTACGAAACCTACGAGCAGTACTTC. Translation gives CASSYETYEQYF.

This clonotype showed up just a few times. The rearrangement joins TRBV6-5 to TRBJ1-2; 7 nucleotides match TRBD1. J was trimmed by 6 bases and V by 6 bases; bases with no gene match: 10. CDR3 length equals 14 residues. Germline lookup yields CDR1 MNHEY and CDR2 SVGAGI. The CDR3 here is CASSRYRGSHGYTF. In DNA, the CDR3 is TGTGCCAGCAGCCGATACAGGGGTAGCCATGGCTACACCTTC.

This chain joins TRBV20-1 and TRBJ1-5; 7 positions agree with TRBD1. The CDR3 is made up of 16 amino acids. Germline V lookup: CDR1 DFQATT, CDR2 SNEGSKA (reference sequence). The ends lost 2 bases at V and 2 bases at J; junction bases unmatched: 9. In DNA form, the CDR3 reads TGCAGTGCTAGAAGGGCTGACAGGGAGGGCAATCAGCCCCAGCATTTT. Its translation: CSARRADREGNQPQHF.

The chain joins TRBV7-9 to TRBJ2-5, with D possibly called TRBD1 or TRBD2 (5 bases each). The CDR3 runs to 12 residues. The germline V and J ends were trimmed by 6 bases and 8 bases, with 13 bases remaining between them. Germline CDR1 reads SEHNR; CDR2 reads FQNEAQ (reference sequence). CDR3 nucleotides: TGTGCCAGCAGTGCAGGGACCAAAACCCAGTACTTC. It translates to CASSAGTKTQYF. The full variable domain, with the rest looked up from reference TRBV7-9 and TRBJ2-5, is DTGVSQNPRHKITKRGQNVTFRCDPISEHNRLYWYRQTLGQGPEFLTYFQNEAQLEKSRLLSDRFSAERPKGSFSTLEIQRTEQGDSAMYLCASSAGTKTQYFGPGTRLLVL.

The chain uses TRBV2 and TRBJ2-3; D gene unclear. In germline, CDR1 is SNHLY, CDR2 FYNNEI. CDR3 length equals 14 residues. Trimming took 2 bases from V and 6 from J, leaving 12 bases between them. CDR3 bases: TGTGCCAGCAGTGAACGACGGGTCGGGGATACGCAGTATTTT. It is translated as CASSERRVGDTQYF. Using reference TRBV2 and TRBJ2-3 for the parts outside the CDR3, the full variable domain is EPEVTQTPSHQVTQMGQEVILRCVPISNHLYFYWYRQILGQKVEFLVSFYNNEISEKSEIFDDQFSVERPDGSNFTLKIRSTKLEDSAMYFCASSERRVGDTQYFGPGTRLTVL.

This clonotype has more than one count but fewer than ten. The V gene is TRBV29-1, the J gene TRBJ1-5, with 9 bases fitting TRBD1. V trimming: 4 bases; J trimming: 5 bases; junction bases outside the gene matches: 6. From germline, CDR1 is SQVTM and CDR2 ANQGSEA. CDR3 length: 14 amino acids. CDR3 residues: CSVGGQGNDQPQHF. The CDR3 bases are TGCAGCGTTGGGGGACAGGGTAACGATCAGCCCCAGCATTTT.

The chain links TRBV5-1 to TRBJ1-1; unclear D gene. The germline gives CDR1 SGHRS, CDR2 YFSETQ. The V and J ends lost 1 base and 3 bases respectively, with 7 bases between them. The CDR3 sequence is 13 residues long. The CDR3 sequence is CASSLLAYTEAFF. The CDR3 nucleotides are TGCGCCAGCAGCTTGCTGGCCTACACTGAAGCTTTCTTT.

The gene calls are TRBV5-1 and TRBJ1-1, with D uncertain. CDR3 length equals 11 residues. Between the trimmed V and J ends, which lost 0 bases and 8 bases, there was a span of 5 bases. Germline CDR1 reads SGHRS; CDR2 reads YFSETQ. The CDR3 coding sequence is TGCGCCAGCAGCTTGGGAGGCGAAGCTTTCTTT. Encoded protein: CASSLGGEAFF.

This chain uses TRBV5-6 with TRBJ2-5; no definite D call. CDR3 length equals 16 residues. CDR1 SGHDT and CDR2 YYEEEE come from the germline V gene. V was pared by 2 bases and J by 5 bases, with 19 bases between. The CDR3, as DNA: TGTGCCAGCAGCTTTGACCCCGGGCTGCAAGGGGAGACCCAGTACTTC. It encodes CASSFDPGLQGETQYF.

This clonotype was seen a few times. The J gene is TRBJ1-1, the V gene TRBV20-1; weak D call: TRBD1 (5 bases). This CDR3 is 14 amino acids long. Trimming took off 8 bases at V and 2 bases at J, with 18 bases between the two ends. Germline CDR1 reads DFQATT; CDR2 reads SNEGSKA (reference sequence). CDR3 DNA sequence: TGCAGTCTTCCAAACCGGGACGGCAACACTGAAGCTTTCTTT. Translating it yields CSLPNRDGNTEAFF.

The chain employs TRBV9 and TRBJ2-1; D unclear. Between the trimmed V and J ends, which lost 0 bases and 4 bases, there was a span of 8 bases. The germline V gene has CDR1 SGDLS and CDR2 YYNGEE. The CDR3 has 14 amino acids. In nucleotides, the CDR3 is TGTGCCAGCAGCGTAGATCCGGTTTACAATGAGCAGTTCTTC. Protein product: CASSVDPVYNEQFF.

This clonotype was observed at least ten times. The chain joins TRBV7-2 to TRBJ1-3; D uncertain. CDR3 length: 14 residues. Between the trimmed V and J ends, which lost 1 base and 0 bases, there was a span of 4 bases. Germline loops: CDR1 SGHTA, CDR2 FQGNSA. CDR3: CASSLDGSGNTIYF. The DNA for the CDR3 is TGTGCCAGCAGCTTAGATGGCTCTGGAAACACCATATATTTT.

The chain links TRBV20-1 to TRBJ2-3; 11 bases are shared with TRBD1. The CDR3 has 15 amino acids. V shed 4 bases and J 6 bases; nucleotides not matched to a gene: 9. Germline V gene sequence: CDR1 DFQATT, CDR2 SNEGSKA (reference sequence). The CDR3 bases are TGCAGTGCTACAGCTGGACAGGGGGCATCGGATACGCAGTATTTT. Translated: CSATAGQGASDTQYF.

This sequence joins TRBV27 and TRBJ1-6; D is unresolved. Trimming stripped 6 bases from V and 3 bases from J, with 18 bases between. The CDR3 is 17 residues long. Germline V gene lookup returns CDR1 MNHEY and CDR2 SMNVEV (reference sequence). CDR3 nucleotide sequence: TGTGCCAGCAGCCTATTTCTTGGGGAAGGCTATAATTCACCCCTCCACTTT. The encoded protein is CASSLFLGEGYNSPLHF.

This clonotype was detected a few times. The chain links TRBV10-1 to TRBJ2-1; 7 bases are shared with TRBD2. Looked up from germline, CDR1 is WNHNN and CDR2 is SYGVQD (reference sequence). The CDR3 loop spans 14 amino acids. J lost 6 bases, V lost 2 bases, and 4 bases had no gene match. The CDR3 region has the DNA TGCGCCAGCAGTGAGGCCGCGGGGGTCAATGAGCAGTTCTTC. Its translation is CASSEAAGVNEQFF.

This CDR3 is CASSGADSPDTQYF. CDR3 nucleotides: TGTGCCAGCAGCGGCGCCGACAGTCCAGATACGCAGTATTTT. The chain joins TRBV7-2 to TRBJ2-3, with D possibly TRBD1 on 5 matching bases. The germline V and J ends were trimmed by 5 bases and 4 bases, with 13 bases remaining between them. This CDR3 has 14 residues. Germline assignment: CDR1 SGHTA and CDR2 FQGNSA.

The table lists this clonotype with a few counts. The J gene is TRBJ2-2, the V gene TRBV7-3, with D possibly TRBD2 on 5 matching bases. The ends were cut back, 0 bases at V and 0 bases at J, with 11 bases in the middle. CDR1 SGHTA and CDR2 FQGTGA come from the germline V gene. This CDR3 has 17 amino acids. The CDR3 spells CASSLTPDSANTGELFF. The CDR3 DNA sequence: TGTGCCAGCAGCTTAACCCCGGACTCTGCGAACACCGGGGAGCTGTTTTTT.

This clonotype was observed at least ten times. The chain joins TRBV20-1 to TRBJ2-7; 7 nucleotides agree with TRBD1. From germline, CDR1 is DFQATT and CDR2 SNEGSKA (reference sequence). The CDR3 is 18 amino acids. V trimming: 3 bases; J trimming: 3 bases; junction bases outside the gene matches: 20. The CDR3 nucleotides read TGCAGTGCTAGCATCTATGGACAGGTCCGCCCCGACTACTACGAGCAGTACTTC. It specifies CSASIYGQVRPDYYEQYF.